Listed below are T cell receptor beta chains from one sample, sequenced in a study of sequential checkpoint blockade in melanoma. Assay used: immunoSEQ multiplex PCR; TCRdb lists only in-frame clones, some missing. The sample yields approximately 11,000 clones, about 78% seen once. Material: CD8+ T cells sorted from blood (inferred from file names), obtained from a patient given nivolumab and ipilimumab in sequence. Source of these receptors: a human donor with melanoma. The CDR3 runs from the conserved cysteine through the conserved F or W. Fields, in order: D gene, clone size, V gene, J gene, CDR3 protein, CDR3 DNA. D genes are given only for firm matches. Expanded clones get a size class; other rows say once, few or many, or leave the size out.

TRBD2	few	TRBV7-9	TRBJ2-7	CASSPLGGGYSYEQYF	TGTGCCAGCAGCCCCCTTGGCGGGGGGTACTCCTACGAGCAGTACTTC
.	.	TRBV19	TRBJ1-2	CASSIGGPSYGYTF	TGTGCCAGTAGTATCGGGGGGCCATCATATGGCTACACCTTC
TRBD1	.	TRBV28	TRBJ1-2	CASSSLIRDSKIYGYTF	TGTGCCAGCAGTTCCCTTATCAGGGACAGCAAAATTTATGGCTACACCTTC
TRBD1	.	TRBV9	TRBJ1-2	CASSVEFQPGQGDYGYTF	TGTGCCAGCAGCGTAGAATTCCAACCGGGACAGGGAGACTATGGCTACACCTTC
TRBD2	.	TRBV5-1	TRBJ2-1	CASRVAGNEQFF	TGCGCCAGCCGAGTAGCGGGGAATGAGCAGTTCTTC
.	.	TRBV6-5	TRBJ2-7	CASSEGQRYYEQYF	TGTGCCAGCAGTGAGGGACAACGGTACTACGAGCAGTACTTC
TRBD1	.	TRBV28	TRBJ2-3	CASSLSGTEISADTQYF	TGTGCCAGCAGTTTATCCGGGACAGAGATTTCAGCAGATACGCAGTATTTT
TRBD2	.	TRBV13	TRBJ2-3	CASSGGLARADTQYF	TGTGCCAGCAGCGGCGGACTAGCCCGCGCAGATACGCAGTATTTT
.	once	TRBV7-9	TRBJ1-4	CASSFRTGPNEKLFF	TGTGCCAGCAGCTTTCGTACAGGGCCTAATGAAAAACTGTTTTTT
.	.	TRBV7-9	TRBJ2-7	CASSLIERTYEQYF	TGTGCCAGCAGCTTAATCGAGAGGACCTACGAGCAGTACTTC
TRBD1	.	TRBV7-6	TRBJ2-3	CASSPGGTLTDTQYF	TGTGCCAGCAGCCCAGGGGGAACTCTCACAGATACGCAGTATTTT
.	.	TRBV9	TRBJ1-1	CASSPGQMNTEAFF	TGTGCCAGCAGCCCAGGACAGATGAACACTGAAGCTTTCTTT
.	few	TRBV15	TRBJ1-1	CATSPGVNTEAFF	TGTGCCACCAGCCCAGGGGTGAACACTGAAGCTTTCTTT
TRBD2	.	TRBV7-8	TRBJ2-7	CASSPAGAVYEQYF	TGTGCCAGCAGCCCAGCGGGAGCCGTCTACGAGCAGTACTTC
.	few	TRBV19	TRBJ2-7	CASSIGTSEQYF	TGTGCCAGTAGTATAGGTACAAGTGAGCAGTACTTC
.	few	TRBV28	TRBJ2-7	CASRGNGVTYEQYF	TGTGCCAGCAGGGGGAACGGGGTCACCTACGAGCAGTACTTC
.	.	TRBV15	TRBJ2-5	CATSREAGLLETQYF	TGTGCCACCAGCAGAGAGGCAGGTCTTCTGGAGACCCAGTACTTC
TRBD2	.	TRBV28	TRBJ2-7	CASSLGGGYEQYF	TGTGCCAGCAGTTTAGGGGGGGGCTACGAGCAGTACTTC
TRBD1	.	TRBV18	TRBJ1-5	CASSRGTADQPQHF	TGTGCCAGCTCACGAGGGACAGCAGATCAGCCCCAGCATTTT
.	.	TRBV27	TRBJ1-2	CASSLSFRSRYGYTF	TGTGCCAGCAGTTTATCATTTAGGAGTCGCTATGGCTACACCTTC
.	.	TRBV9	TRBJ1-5	CASSDGHSNQPQHF	TGTGCCAGCAGCGATGGACATTCCAATCAGCCCCAGCATTTT
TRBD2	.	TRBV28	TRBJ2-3	CASSPSVGGRNTDTQYF	TGTGCCAGCAGTCCCTCCGTCGGCGGGAGAAACACAGATACGCAGTATTTT
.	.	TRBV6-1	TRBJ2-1	CASSEAAFSSYNEQFF	TGTGCCAGCAGTGAAGCTGCTTTCAGCTCCTACAATGAGCAGTTCTTC
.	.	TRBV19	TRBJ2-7	CASSILSTSHEQYF	TGTGCCAGTAGTATACTATCCACCTCACACGAGCAGTACTTC
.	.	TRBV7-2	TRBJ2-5	CASSPLSVKVTQYF	TGTGCCAGCAGCCCCCTTAGCGTAAAAGTTACCCAGTACTTC
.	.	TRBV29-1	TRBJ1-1	CSSCTGMSCTEAFF	TGCAGCTCTTGTACAGGGATGTCGTGCACTGAAGCTTTCTTT
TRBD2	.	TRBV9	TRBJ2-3	CASSVGLAGASDTQYF	TGTGCCAGCAGCGTAGGACTAGCGGGGGCCTCAGATACGCAGTATTTT
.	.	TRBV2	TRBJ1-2	CASIGYYGYTF	TGTGCCAGCATCGGTTACTATGGCTACACCTTC
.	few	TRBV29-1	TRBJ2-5	CSVEGTLQETQYF	TGCAGCGTTGAAGGGACTTTACAAGAGACCCAGTACTTC
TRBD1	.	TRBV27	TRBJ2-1	CASSLGRGPGNEQFF	TGTGCCAGCAGTTTAGGCAGGGGGCCTGGAAATGAGCAGTTCTTC
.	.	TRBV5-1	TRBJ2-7	CASTVFGREGAYEQYF	TGCGCCAGCACCGTCTTTGGGCGGGAAGGGGCCTACGAGCAGTACTTC
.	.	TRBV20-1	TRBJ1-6	CSVGGNSPLHF	TGCAGTGTGGGGGGTAATTCACCCCTCCACTTT
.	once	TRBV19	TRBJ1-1	CASSNSAGANTEAFF	TGTGCCAGTAGTAACTCAGCGGGGGCCAACACTGAAGCTTTCTTT
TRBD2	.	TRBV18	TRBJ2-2	CASSPRTRVDPNTGELFF	TGTGCCAGCTCACCACGGACTAGGGTGGACCCGAACACCGGGGAGCTGTTTTTT
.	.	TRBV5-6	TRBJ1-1	CASKVITDITDTEAFF	TGTGCCAGCAAAGTCATCACGGACATAACGGACACTGAAGCTTTCTTT
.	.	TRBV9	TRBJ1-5	CASSDEGGQPQHF	TGTGCCAGCAGCGACGAGGGCGGCCAGCCCCAGCATTTT
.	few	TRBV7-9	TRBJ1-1	CASSSNTGLRLGTEAFF	TGTGCCAGCAGCTCCAATACAGGGTTGCGGTTGGGTACTGAAGCTTTCTTT
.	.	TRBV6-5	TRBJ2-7	CASSYSKSQLEQYF	TGTGCCAGCAGTTACTCGAAGAGTCAATTAGAACAGTACTTC
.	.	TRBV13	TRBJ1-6	CASSSGWDTRNSPLHF	TGTGCCAGCAGCTCCGGGTGGGACACTAGAAATTCACCCCTCCACTTT
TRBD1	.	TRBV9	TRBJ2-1	CASSVGAGGGEQFF	TGTGCCAGCAGCGTAGGGGCAGGGGGCGGTGAGCAGTTCTTC
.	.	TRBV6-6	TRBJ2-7	CASSSGESDEQYF	TGTGCCAGCAGTTCGGGAGAGAGTGACGAGCAGTACTTC
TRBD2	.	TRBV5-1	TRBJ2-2	CASSLEPAGRTGELFF	TGCGCCAGCAGCTTGGAGCCAGCGGGGAGGACCGGGGAGCTGTTTTTT
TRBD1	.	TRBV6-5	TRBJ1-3	CASSPTGEGGNTIYF	TGTGCCAGCAGCCCTACAGGGGAAGGGGGAAACACCATATATTTT
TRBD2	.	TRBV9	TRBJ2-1	CASSVTSGNEQFF	TGTGCCAGCAGCGTGACTAGCGGCAATGAGCAGTTCTTC
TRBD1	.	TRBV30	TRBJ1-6	CAWRTGASPLHF	TGTGCCTGGAGGACAGGGGCTTCACCCCTCCACTTT
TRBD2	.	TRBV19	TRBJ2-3	CASSIDLRAGGTDTQYF	TGTGCCAGTAGTATAGATCTTCGAGCGGGAGGGACGGATACGCAGTATTTT
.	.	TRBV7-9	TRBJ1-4	CAIHRGSTNEKLFF	TGTGCCATCCATAGGGGGTCAACTAATGAAAAACTGTTTTTT
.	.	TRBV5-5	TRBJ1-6	CASSLPAGNSPLHF	TGTGCCAGCAGCTTGCCCGCGGGGAACTCACCCCTCCACTTT